This T cell receptor beta chain was sequenced for a study of T-cell reconstitution after alpha-beta-depleted transplantation in children. V gave up 7 bases and J gave up 0 bases, with 13 bases separating them. This CDR3 contains 14 residues. CDR1 and CDR2 from the germline V gene are SNHLY and FYNNEI. This clonotype was observed many times. Unique molecular identifiers tagged the TCRbeta library. MiXCR, applied by TCRdb to the PCR reads, yields one record per CDR3 protein. The sample consists of approximately 240,000 distinct CDR3 sequences, about 8.8% of them appearing once. The source was PBMCs from the stem cell graft donor, collected from the stem cell graft. The chain joins TRBV2 to TRBJ2-7; D ambiguous. The clonotype was recovered from a human donor who donated a stem cell graft to a child with SCID. CDR3 residues: CASILEVGSYEQYF. The CDR3 nucleotides read TGTGCCAGCATTTTAGAAGTGGGCTCCTACGAGCAGTACTTC.